This TCR beta chain was recorded in a study of shared clonotypes between healthy human individuals. The trim removed 3 bases at V and 3 bases at J, leaving 3 bases unmatched. The CDR3 has 14 amino acids. The V gene's germline CDR1 is GTSNPN and CDR2 SVGIG (reference sequence). Libraries were prepared by immunoSEQ multiplex PCR; TCRdb keeps only in-frame clonotypes and omits some of them. The data contain around 2.1 million clones, around 95% of them singletons. Material: naive CD4+ T cells sorted from blood. This sample's subset: CD45RA+ positively selected. This clonotype originated in a man aged 18-30 years in good health. J is TRBJ1-3 and V is TRBV30; 9 bases align to TRBD1. The CDR3 DNA sequence: TGTGCCTGGAGACAGGGGGCAGGTGGAAACACCATATATTTT. Its translation is CAWRQGAGGNTIYF.